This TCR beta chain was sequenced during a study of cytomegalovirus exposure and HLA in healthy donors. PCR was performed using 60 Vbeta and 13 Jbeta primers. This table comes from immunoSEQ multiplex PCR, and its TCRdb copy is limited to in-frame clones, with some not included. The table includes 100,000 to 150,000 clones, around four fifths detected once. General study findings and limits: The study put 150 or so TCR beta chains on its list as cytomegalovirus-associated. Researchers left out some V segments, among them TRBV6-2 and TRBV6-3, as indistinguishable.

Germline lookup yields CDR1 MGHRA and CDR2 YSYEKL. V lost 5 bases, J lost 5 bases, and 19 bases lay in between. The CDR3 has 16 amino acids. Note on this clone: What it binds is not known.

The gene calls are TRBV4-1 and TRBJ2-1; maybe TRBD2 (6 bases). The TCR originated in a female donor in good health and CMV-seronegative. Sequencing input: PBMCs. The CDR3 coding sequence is TGCGCCAGCAGCTCCCCCGCGGGGCGCGGGGACAATGAGCAGTTCTTC. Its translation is CASSSPAGRGDNEQFF.